These 13 T cell receptor beta chains came from one sample sequenced in a study of blood T cell repertoires in COVID-19. Only in-frame clones appear in the TCRdb table, and some are missing; sequencing was by immunoSEQ multiplex PCR. Of a few hundred thousand clones in the sample, 75% to 90% were seen once. Source material: peripheral blood. These receptors originate from a woman under 30 with acute or convalescent COVID-19.

The J gene is TRBJ2-3, the V gene TRBV20-1; TRBD2 is a possible D gene (5 bases). There are 15 residues in the CDR3. The germline V and J ends were trimmed by 3 bases and 5 bases, with 18 bases remaining between them. CDR1 and CDR2 from the germline V gene are DFQATT and SNEGSKA (reference sequence). The CDR3 DNA reads TGCAGTGCTAGTGGGCTTGACCCAAGCGGAGATACGCAGTATTTT. It specifies CSASGLDPSGDTQYF.

The V and J genes are TRBV28 and TRBJ2-5, with TRBD1 matching 11 bases. J gave up 5 bases and V 1 base, and 9 bases lay outside the gene matches. The CDR3 contains 17 residues. CDR1 and CDR2 from the germline V gene are MDHEN and SYDVKM. The CDR3, as DNA: TGTGCCAGCAGTTTATTACAGGGACAGGGGGGAAAGGAGACCCAGTACTTC. Protein product: CASSLLQGQGGKETQYF.

The rearrangement uses TRBV6-4 and TRBJ1-2; 9 bases map to TRBD1. Per germline, CDR1 MRHNA and CDR2 SNTAGT. CDR3 length: 14 amino acids. The V segment lost 0 bases and the J segment 8 bases; nucleotides outside the gene matches: 4. CDR3 nucleotide sequence: TGTGCCAGCAGTGACTCCGGGACAGGGAGCGGCTACACCTTC. Translating gives CASSDSGTGSGYTF.

This clone was observed a handful of times. This rearrangement joins TRBV4-2 to TRBJ1-2; 10 nucleotides agree with TRBD1. From germline, CDR1 is LGHNA and CDR2 YNFKEQ. Unmatched junction bases numbered 6, after V lost 0 bases and J lost 8 bases. There are 15 residues in the CDR3. CDR3 nucleotide sequence: TGTGCCAGCAGCCAAGATAGGACAGGGGGGGAAGGCTACACCTTC. This codes for CASSQDRTGGEGYTF.

This chain connects TRBV9 to TRBJ2-5, with D perhaps matching TRBD2 (7 bases). From germline, CDR1 is SGDLS and CDR2 YYNGEE. Trimming left V 4 bases short and J 5 bases short, with 15 bases between. The CDR3 contains 14 residues. The CDR3 DNA follows: TGTGCCAGCAGCCTCGGGGGGCGCAGGGAGACCCAGTACTTC. Translating gives CASSLGGRRETQYF.

The gene calls are TRBV7-7 and TRBJ2-3, with D possibly matching TRBD2 (6 bases). Germline lookup yields CDR1 SSHAT and CDR2 FNYEAQ (reference sequence). The CDR3 totals 14 residues. V lost 3 bases and J lost 3, with 10 bases in between. The CDR3 sequence is CASSLDSGTDTQYF. The CDR3 nucleotides read TGTGCCAGCAGCTTGGATAGCGGTACAGATACGCAGTATTTT.

The chain employs TRBV30 and TRBJ1-3, with a weak D call TRBD1 (5 bases). The CDR3 has 15 amino acids. Trimming removed 0 bases at V and 1 base at J, with 10 bases between. From germline, CDR1 is GTSNPN and CDR2 SVGIG (reference sequence). CDR3 loop: CAWSVVGGSGNTIYF. The DNA of the CDR3 is TGTGCCTGGAGTGTTGTCGGGGGATCTGGAAACACCATATATTTT.

The CDR3 DNA sequence: TGCGCCAGCAGCTTGGACGGAGAGTACACTGAAGCTTTCTTT. This translates into CASSLDGEYTEAFF. The chain carries TRBV5-1 and TRBJ1-1; D gene ambiguous. The CDR3 loop spans 14 amino acids. Between the trimmed V and J ends, which lost 0 bases and 3 bases, there was a span of 9 bases. From germline, CDR1 is SGHRS and CDR2 YFSETQ.

This clone has only one observation. The gene calls are TRBV5-1 and TRBJ1-1, with 7 bases aligning to TRBD1. The length of the CDR3 is 15 residues. V was pared by 0 bases and J by 2 bases, with 4 bases of the junction left unmatched. Germline V CDR1 and CDR2: SGHRS, YFSETQ. DNA of the CDR3: TGCGCCAGCAGCTTGGTGGGGACAGATAACACTGAAGCTTTCTTT. This gives the protein CASSLVGTDNTEAFF. Full variable domain (missing parts from reference TRBV5-1 and TRBJ1-1): KAGVTQTPRYLIKTRGQQVTLSCSPISGHRSVSWYQQTPGQGLQFLFEYFSETQRNKGNFPGRFSGRQFSNSRSEMNVSTLELGDSALYLCASSLVGTDNTEAFFGQGTRLTVV.

The chain carries TRBV2 and TRBJ2-5; 9 positions agree with TRBD1. This CDR3 spans 14 amino acids. Germline CDR1 SNHLY, CDR2 FYNNEI. V gave up 6 bases and J gave up 3 bases; unmatched junction bases: 5. CDR3 sequence: CASRARTGEETQYF. DNA of the CDR3: TGTGCCAGCAGGGCCAGGACAGGGGAAGAGACCCAGTACTTC.

This chain joins TRBV9 and TRBJ1-1; D is perhaps TRBD1 (5 bases). The CDR3 runs to 14 residues. The germline CDR1 and CDR2 sequences are SGDLS and YYNGEE. Deletions cut 4 bases from V and 6 bases from J, with 16 bases between. CDR3 sequence reads: CASSFGTGGAEAFF. The DNA for the CDR3 is TGTGCCAGCAGCTTCGGGACCGGAGGGGCTGAAGCTTTCTTT. The full variable domain, with the rest looked up from reference TRBV9 and TRBJ1-1, is DSGVTQTPKHLITATGQRVTLRCSPRSGDLSVYWYQQSLDQGLQFLIQYYNGEERAKGNILERFSAQQFPDLHSELNLSSLELGDSALYFCASSFGTGGAEAFFGQGTRLTVV.

The chain couples TRBV3-1 (or the pseudogene TRBV3-2) to TRBJ2-1; 7 bases match TRBD2. The CDR3 is 14 residues long. Trimming took 5 bases from V and 5 from J; bases not matched to a gene: 6. Germline lookup yields CDR1 LGHDT and CDR2 YNNKEL (reference sequence). The chain's CDR3 is CASSGRTSNNEQFF. The CDR3 DNA is TGTGCCAGCAGCGGCCGGACTAGTAACAATGAGCAGTTCTTC.

The chain recombines TRBV19 with TRBJ2-7, with D possibly being TRBD2 (6 bases). The germline V gene encodes CDR1 LNHDA and CDR2 SQIVND (reference sequence). V shed 5 bases and J shed 3 bases, with 17 bases lying between them. The CDR3 loop spans 15 amino acids. For the CDR3, the DNA is TGTGCCAGTAGTGCCCTCGGGACTCAGAACTACGAGCAGTACTTC. Translating it yields CASSALGTQNYEQYF. Full variable domain (missing parts from reference TRBV19 and TRBJ2-7): DGGITQSPKYLFRKEGQNVTLSCEQNLNHDAMYWYRQDPGQGLRLIYYSQIVNDFQKGDIAEGYSVSREKKESFPLTVTSAQKNPTAFYLCASSALGTQNYEQYFGPGTRLTVT.